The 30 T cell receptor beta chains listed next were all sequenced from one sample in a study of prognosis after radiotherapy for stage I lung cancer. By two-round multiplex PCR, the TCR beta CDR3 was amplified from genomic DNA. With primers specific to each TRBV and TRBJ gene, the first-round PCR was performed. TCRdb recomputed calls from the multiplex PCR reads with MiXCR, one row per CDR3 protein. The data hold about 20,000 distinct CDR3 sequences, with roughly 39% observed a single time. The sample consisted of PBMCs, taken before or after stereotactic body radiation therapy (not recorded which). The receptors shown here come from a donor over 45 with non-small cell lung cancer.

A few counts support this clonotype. The chain's CDR3 is CASSEQGHEQFF. CDR3 nucleotide sequence: TGCGCCAGCAGTGAACAGGGCCATGAGCAGTTCTTC. The chain couples TRBV10-1 to TRBJ2-1; tentative D call: TRBD1 (6 bases). CDR1 and CDR2 from the germline V gene are WNHNN and SYGVQD (reference sequence). Trimming removed 3 bases at V and 8 bases at J, with 8 bases between. The CDR3 covers 12 residues.

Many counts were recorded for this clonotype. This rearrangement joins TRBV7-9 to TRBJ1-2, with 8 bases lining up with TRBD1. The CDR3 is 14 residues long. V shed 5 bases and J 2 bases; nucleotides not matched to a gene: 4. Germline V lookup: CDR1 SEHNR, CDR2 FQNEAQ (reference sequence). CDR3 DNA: TGTGCCAGCAGCACCCGGACAGGGAACTATGGCTACACCTTC. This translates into CASSTRTGNYGYTF.

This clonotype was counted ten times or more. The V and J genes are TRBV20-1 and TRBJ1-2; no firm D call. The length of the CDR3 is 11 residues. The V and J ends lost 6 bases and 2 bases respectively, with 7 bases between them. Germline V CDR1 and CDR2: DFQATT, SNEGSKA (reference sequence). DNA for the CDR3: TGCAGTGCATTTTGGAACTATGGCTACACCTTC. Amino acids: CSAFWNYGYTF.

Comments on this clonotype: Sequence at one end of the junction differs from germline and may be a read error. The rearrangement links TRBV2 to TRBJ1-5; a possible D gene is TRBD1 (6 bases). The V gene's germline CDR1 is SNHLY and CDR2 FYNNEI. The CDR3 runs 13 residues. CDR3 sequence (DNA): TGTGCCAGCAGCGGACAGATCAATCAGCCCCAGCGTTTT. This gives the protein CASSGQINQPQRF.

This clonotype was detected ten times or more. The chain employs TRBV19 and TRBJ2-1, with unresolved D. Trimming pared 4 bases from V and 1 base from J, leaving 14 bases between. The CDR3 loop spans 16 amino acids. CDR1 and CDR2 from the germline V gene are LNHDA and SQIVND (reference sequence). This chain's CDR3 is CASSTRHDISYNEQFF. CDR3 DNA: TGTGCCAGTAGTACAAGACACGACATATCCTACAATGAGCAGTTCTTC.

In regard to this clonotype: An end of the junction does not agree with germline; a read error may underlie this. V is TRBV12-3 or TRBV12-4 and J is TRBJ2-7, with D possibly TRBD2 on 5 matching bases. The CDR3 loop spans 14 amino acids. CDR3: CASILVGVGREQYF. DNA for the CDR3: TGTGCCAGCATTTTAGTCGGGGTAGGGCGCGAGCAGTACTTC.

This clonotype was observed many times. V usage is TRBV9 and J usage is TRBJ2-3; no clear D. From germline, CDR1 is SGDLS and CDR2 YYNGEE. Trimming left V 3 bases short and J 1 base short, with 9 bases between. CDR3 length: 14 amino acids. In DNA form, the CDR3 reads TGTGCCAGCAGCGGGAGCTCGGGCACAGATACGCAGTATTTT. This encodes CASSGSSGTDTQYF.

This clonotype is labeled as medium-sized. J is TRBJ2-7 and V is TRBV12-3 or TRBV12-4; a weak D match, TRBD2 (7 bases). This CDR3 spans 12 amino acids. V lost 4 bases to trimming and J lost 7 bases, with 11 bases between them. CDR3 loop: CASSSGGREQYF. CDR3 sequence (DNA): TGTGCCAGCAGTTCGGGGGGCCGGGAGCAGTACTTC.

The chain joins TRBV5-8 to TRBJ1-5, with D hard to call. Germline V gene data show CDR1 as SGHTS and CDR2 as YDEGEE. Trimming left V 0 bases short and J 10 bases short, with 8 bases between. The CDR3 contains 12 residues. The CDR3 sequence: CASSLAGFPQHF. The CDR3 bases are TGTGCCAGCAGCTTGGCAGGTTTCCCCCAGCATTTT.

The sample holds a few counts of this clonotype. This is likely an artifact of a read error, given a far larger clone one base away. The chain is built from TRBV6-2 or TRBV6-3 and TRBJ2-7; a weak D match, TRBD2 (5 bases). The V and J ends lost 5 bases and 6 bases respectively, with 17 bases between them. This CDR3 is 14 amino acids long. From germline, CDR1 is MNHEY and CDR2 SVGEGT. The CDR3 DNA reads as TGTGCCAGCAGTGCCTTGGGGAGCCTCTCCGAGCAGTACTTC. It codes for CASSALGSLSEQYF.

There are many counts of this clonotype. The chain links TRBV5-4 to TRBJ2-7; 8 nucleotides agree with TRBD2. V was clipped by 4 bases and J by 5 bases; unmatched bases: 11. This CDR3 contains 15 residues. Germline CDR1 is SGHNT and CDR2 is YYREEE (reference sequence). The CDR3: CASSTRGAGGHEQYF. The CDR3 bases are TGTGCCAGCAGCACCCGGGGGGCGGGAGGCCACGAGCAGTACTTC.

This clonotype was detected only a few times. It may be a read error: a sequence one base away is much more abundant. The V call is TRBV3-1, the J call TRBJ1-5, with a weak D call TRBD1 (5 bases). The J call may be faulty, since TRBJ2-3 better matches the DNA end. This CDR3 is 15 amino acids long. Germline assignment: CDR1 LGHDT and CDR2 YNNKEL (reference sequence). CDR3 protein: CASSQGRGSNQPQYF. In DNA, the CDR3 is TGTGCCAGCAGCCAAGGAAGGGGTAGCAATCAGCCCCAGTATTTT.

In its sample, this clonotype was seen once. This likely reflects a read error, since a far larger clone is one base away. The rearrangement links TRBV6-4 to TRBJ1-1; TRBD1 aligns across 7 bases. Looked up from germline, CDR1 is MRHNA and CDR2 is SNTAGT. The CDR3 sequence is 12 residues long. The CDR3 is CATLRGDTESFF. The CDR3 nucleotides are TGTGCCACCCTCAGGGGGGACACTGAATCTTTCTTT.

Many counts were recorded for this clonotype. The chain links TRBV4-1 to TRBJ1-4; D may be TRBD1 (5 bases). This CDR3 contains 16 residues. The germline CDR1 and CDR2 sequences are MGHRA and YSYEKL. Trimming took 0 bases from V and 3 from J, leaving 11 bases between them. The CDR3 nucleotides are TGCGCCAGCAGCCAAGATTTATACAGGTCTAATGAAAAACTGTTTTTT. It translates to CASSQDLYRSNEKLFF.

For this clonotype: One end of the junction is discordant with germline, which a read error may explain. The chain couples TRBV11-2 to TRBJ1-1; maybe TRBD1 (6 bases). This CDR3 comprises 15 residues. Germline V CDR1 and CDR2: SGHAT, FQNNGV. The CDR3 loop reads CAISLEGVVNTEAFF. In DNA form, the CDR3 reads TGTGCCATCAGCTTAGAGGGGGTGGTGAACACTGAAGCTTTCTTT.

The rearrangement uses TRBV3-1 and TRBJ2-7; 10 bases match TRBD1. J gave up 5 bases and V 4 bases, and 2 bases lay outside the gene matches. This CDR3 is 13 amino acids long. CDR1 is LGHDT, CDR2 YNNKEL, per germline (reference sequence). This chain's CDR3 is CASSRDRGNEQYF. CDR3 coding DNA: TGTGCCAGCAGCCGGGACAGGGGCAACGAGCAGTACTTC.

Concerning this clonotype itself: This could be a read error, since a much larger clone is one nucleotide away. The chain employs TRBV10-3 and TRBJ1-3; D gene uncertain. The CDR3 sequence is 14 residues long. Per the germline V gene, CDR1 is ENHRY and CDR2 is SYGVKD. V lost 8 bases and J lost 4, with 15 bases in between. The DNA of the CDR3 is TGTGCCATCGGAGACGGAAAACTAGGAAACACCATATATTTT. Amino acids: CAIGDGKLGNTIYF.

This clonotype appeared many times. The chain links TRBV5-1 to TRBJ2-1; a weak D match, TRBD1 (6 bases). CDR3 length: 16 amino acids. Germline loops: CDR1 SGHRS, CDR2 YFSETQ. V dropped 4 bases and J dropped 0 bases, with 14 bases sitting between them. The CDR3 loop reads CASSPPGHRSYNEQFF. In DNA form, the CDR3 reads TGCGCCAGCAGCCCCCCGGGACACCGCTCCTACAATGAGCAGTTCTTC.

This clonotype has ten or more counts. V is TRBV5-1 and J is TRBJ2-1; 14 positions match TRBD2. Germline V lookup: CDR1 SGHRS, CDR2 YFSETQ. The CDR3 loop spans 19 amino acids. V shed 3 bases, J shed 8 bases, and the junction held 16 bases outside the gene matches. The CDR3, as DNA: TGCGCCAGCAGCTCGGACGAATCCGGGACTAGCGGGAGAGTAGATGAGCAGTTCTTC. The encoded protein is CASSSDESGTSGRVDEQFF. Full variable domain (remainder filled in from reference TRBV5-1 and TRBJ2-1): KAGVTQTPRYLIKTRGQQVTLSCSPISGHRSVSWYQQTPGQGLQFLFEYFSETQRNKGNFPGRFSGRQFSNSRSEMNVSTLELGDSALYLCASSSDESGTSGRVDEQFFGPGTRLTVL.

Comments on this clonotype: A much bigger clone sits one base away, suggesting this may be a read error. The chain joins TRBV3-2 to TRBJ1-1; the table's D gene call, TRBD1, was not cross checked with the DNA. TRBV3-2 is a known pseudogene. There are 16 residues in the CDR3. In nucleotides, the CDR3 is TGTGCCAGCAGCGACTACAGGGGGACCTTGAACGCTGAAGCTTTCTTT. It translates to CASSDYRGTLNAEAFF.

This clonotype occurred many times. The CDR3 loop reads CSASGQGVMNTEAFF. CDR3 in DNA: TGCAGTGCTTCGGGACAGGGGGTCATGAACACTGAAGCTTTCTTT. The chain combines TRBV20-1 with TRBJ1-1; 11 nucleotides match TRBD1. Germline V lookup: CDR1 DFQATT, CDR2 SNEGSKA (reference sequence). This CDR3 comprises 15 residues. After removal of 5 bases from V and 0 bases from J, the junction contained 5 bases not matched to a gene.

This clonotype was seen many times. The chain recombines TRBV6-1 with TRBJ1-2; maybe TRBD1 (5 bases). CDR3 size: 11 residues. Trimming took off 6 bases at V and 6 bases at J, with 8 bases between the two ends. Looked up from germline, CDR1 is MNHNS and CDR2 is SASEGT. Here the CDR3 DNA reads TGTGCCAGCAGCACGGGGGATGGCTACACCTTC. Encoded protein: CASSTGDGYTF.

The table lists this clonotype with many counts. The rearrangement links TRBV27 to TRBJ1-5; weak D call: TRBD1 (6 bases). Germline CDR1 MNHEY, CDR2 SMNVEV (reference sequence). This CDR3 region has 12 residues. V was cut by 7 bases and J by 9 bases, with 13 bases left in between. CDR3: CASIPTGTPQHF. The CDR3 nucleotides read TGTGCCAGCATCCCCACAGGGACGCCCCAGCATTTT.

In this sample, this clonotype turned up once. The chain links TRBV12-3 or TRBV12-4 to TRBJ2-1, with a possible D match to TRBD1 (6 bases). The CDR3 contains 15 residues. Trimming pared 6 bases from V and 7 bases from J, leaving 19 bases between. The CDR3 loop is CASRREGDGGNEQFF. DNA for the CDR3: TGTGCCAGCAGGCGAGAGGGGGATGGTGGTAATGAGCAGTTCTTC.

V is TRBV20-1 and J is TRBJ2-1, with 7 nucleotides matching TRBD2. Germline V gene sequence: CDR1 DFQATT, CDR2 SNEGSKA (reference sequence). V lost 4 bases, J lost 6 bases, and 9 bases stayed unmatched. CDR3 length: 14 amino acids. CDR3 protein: CSANTGLSINEQFF. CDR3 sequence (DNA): TGCAGTGCTAATACGGGACTATCGATCAATGAGCAGTTCTTC.

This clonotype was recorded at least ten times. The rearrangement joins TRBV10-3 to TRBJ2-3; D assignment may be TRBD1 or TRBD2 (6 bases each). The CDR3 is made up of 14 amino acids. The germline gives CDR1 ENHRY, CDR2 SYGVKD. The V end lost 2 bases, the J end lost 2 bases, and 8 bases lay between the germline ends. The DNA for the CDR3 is TGTGCCATCAGTGAGAGGGGGGACACAGATACGCAGTATTTT. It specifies CAISERGDTDTQYF.

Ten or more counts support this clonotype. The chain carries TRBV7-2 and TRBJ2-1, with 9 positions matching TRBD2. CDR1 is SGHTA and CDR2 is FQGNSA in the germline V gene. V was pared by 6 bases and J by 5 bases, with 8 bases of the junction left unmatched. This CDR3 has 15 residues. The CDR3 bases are TGTGCCAGCAGGCGTGGACTAGCGATCGACAATGAGCAGTTCTTC. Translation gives CASRRGLAIDNEQFF.

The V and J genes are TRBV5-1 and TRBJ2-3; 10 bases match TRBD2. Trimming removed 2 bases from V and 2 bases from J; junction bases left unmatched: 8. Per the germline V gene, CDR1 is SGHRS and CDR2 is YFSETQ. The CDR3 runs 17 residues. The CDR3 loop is CASSFRTSGTPTDTQYF. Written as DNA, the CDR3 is TGCGCCAGCAGCTTCCGGACTAGCGGCACGCCCACAGATACGCAGTATTTT.

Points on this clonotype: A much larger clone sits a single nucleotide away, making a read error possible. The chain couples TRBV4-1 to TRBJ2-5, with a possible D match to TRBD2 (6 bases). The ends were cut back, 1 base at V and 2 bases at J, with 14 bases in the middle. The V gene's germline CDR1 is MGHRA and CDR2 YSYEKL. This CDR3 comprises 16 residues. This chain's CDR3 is CASSQAGGGRQETQYF. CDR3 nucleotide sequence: TGCGCCAGCAGCCAAGCTGGCGGAGGGCGTCAAGAGACCCAGTACTTC.

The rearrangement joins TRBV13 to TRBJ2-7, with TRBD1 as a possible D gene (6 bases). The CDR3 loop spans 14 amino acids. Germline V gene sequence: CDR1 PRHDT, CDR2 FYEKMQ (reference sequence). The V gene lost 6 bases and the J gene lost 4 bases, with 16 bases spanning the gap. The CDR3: CASSHPDRPYEQYF. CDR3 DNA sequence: TGTGCCAGCAGTCACCCTGACAGGCCGTACGAGCAGTACTTC.